This T cell receptor beta chain was captured by sequencing in a study of graft-versus-host responses after intestinal transplantation. Comment on this clone: Its target is not known.

This table comes from immunoSEQ multiplex PCR, and its TCRdb copy is limited to in-frame clones, with some not included. The repertoire holds approximately 90,000 clones, with about 88% as singletons. Per the germline V gene, CDR1 is LNHDA and CDR2 is SQIVND (reference sequence). This CDR3 contains 16 residues. Unmatched junction bases numbered 6, after V lost 4 bases and J lost 4 bases. This TCR came from a human donor who was the organ donor for an intestinal transplant. The rearrangement uses TRBV19 and TRBJ1-5, with 11 bases lining up with TRBD1. Sequencing was performed on unstimulated CD4+ T cells sorted from spleen or lymph node cells, taken before transplant. CDR3 nucleotides: TGTGCCAGTAGTAGAAGGACAGGGGGCTTTAATCAGCCCCAGCATTTT. It encodes CASSRRTGGFNQPQHF.